The sequence of this TCR beta chain was determined in a study of a mutant IDH1 vaccine in newly diagnosed glioma. The time point denotes: week 5, during vaccination. Vaccinated patients received 300 ug of mutant IDH1 20-mer peptide per dose, with topical imiquimod. TCRdb's table, derived via immunoSEQ multiplex PCR, lists solely in-frame clones and lacks some. The table shows 40,000 to 65,000 clones, with around 80% occurring only once. Germline CDR1 SGHRS, CDR2 YFSETQ. The V and J ends lost 0 bases and 3 bases respectively, with 15 bases between them. The CDR3 is 16 amino acids. For this clone: What it binds is not known.

Sequences were derived from PBMCs, sampled from a glioma patient whose treatment included an IDH1 peptide vaccine. The chain combines TRBV5-1 with TRBJ1-2; D unclear. The TCR sequence derives from a woman aged 40 to 49 with glioma. CDR3 in DNA: TGCGCCAGCAGCTTGGATACCCCGAGGTCCCACTATGGCTACACCTTC. It encodes CASSLDTPRSHYGYTF.